A single sample is the source of the 30 T cell receptor beta chains below, sequenced in a study of response to subunit inactivated influenza vaccine. TCRdb re-derived calls from the RT-PCR reads in MiXCR, one entry per CDR3 protein. Here the sample spans approximately 530,000 distinct CDR3 sequences, about 7.2% being singletons. The starting material was PBMCs from blood, obtained roughly 24 months after vaccination. These receptors were collected from a man aged 45-69 years who received an inactivated influenza vaccine.

This clonotype came up a few times. The chain carries TRBV20-1 and TRBJ1-1, with a possible D match to TRBD1 (5 bases). The V and J ends lost 6 bases and 5 bases respectively, with 19 bases between them. This CDR3 has 14 amino acids. Germline V gene lookup returns CDR1 DFQATT and CDR2 SNEGSKA (reference sequence). In DNA form, the CDR3 reads TGCAGTGCCCCCACCGGGGCCCGAGGGACTGAAGCTTTCTTT. This gives the protein CSAPTGARGTEAFF.

The genes are TRBV20-1 and TRBJ2-3; TRBD1 matches at 9 bases. V lost 6 bases and J lost 2; bases outside the gene matches: 12. Germline V gene sequence: CDR1 DFQATT, CDR2 SNEGSKA (reference sequence). This CDR3 is built from 16 residues. Written as DNA, the CDR3 is TGCAGTGCGAAGAGGAGGGACAGGGTTGACACAGATACGCAGTATTTT. Protein product: CSAKRRDRVDTDTQYF.

The table lists this clonotype with a few counts. The V call is TRBV20-1, the J call TRBJ1-2, with D hard to call. Per the germline V gene, CDR1 is DFQATT and CDR2 is SNEGSKA (reference sequence). V was pared by 6 bases and J by 2 bases, with 10 bases between. The CDR3 totals 12 residues. For the CDR3, the DNA is TGCAGTGCAGGACGCTCGAACTATGGCTACACCTTC. It translates to CSAGRSNYGYTF.

In its sample, this clonotype was seen many times. The chain combines TRBV3-1 with TRBJ2-2; D is ambiguous. The V end lost 1 base, the J end lost 7 bases, and 7 bases lay between the germline ends. The CDR3 length is 13 residues. Germline V CDR1 and CDR2: LGHDT, YNNKEL (reference sequence). CDR3 in amino acids: CASSQAAVGELFF. The CDR3 DNA is TGTGCCAGCAGCCAAGCAGCCGTCGGGGAGCTGTTTTTT. Filled out from reference TRBV3-1 and TRBJ2-2, the complete variable domain reads DTAVSQTPKYLVTQMGNDKSIKCEQNLGHDTMYWYKQDSKKFLKIMFSYNNKELIINETVPNRFSPKSPDKAHLNLHINSLELGDSAVYFCASSQAAVGELFFGEGSRLTVL.

This chain connects TRBV10-3 to TRBJ2-1; 7 nucleotides agree with TRBD2. This CDR3 has 14 amino acids. Unmatched junction bases numbered 2, after V lost 6 bases and J lost 0 bases. The germline CDR1 and CDR2 sequences are ENHRY and SYGVKD. In DNA form, the CDR3 reads TGTGCCATCAGGGGCGGGGGCTCCTACAATGAGCAGTTCTTC. It translates to CAIRGGGSYNEQFF.

The chain employs TRBV4-1 and TRBJ2-1; possibly TRBD1 for D (5 bases). Trimming cost V 0 bases and J 12 bases, with 12 bases left between them. Per the germline V gene, CDR1 is MGHRA and CDR2 is YSYEKL. CDR3 length equals 13 residues. The CDR3 here is CASSQEQGYRQFF. The CDR3 DNA follows: TGCGCCAGCAGCCAAGAGCAGGGTTATCGGCAGTTCTTC.

This clonotype was counted between two and nine times. The rearrangement links TRBV11-1 to TRBJ2-1, with 11 bases matching TRBD2. This CDR3 is built from 14 residues. Per the germline V gene, CDR1 is SGHAT and CDR2 is FQDESV (reference sequence). With 5 bases clipped from V and 5 bases from J, the junction kept 2 bases outside the gene matches. CDR3 nucleotides: TGTGCCAGCAGCGAGGGACTAGCGGACAATGAGCAGTTCTTC. It encodes CASSEGLADNEQFF. Filled out from reference TRBV11-1 and TRBJ2-1, the complete variable domain reads EAEVAQSPRYKITEKSQAVAFWCDPISGHATLYWYRQILGQGPELLVQFQDESVVDDSQLPKDRFSAERLKGVDSTLKIQPAELGDSAMYLCASSEGLADNEQFFGPGTRLTVL.

CDR3 region: CSAKSEGGSYNEQFF. The CDR3, as DNA: TGCAGCGCTAAATCTGAGGGCGGGAGCTACAATGAGCAGTTCTTC. The chain links TRBV29-1 to TRBJ2-1; 7 bases are shared with TRBD2. The germline CDR1 and CDR2 sequences are SQVTM and ANQGSEA. This CDR3 is built from 15 residues. V shed 7 bases and J 3 bases; nucleotides not matched to a gene: 12.

This clonotype was counted between two and nine times. J is TRBJ2-2 and V is TRBV4-1; TRBD2 matches at 12 bases. Trimming cost V 3 bases and J 8 bases; bases outside gene matches: 7. The germline CDR1 and CDR2 sequences are MGHRA and YSYEKL. The CDR3 has 16 residues. The CDR3 reads CASSHSSGGASGELFF. CDR3 coding DNA: TGCGCCAGCAGCCATTCTAGCGGGGGGGCATCGGGGGAGCTGTTTTTT.

This clonotype was seen a handful of times. This chain links TRBV30 with TRBJ2-1; the match to TRBD1 covers 10 bases. CDR3 length: 14 amino acids. With V trimmed by 4 bases and J by 6 bases, 6 bases remained unmatched. Germline CDR1 reads GTSNPN; CDR2 reads SVGIG (reference sequence). This chain's CDR3 is CAWTTGGAGNEQFF. CDR3 DNA: TGTGCCTGGACGACAGGGGGCGCTGGCAATGAGCAGTTCTTC. Together with reference TRBV30 and TRBJ2-1, the CDR3 gives the full variable domain: SQTIHQWPATLVQPVGSPLSLECTVEGTSNPNLYWYRQAAGRGLQLLFYSVGIGQISSEVPQNLSASRPQDRQFILSSKKLLLSDSGFYLCAWTTGGAGNEQFFGPGTRLTVL.

This clonotype was recorded many times. V gene TRBV5-1 combines with J gene TRBJ2-1; D call uncertain. Trimming stripped 0 bases from V and 0 bases from J, with 10 bases between. This CDR3 spans 16 amino acids. CDR1 is SGHRS and CDR2 is YFSETQ in the germline V gene. CDR3 protein: CASSLEWVSSYNEQFF. The CDR3 region has the DNA TGCGCCAGCAGCTTGGAGTGGGTGAGCTCCTACAATGAGCAGTTCTTC.

This clonotype occurred a few times. The genes are TRBV28 and TRBJ1-1, with D possibly being TRBD1 (5 bases). Germline CDR1 and CDR2: MDHEN and SYDVKM. Trimming stripped 1 base from V and 4 bases from J, with 13 bases between. The CDR3 has 15 amino acids. DNA of the CDR3: TGTGCCAGCAGTTTATTTAGGGGTTCGGCCACTGAAGCTTTCTTT. Protein product: CASSLFRGSATEAFF.

On this clonotype itself: A much larger clone lies one base from this, so it may be a read error. The chain carries TRBV14 and TRBJ1-2; D not resolved. V dropped 0 bases and J dropped 4 bases, with 12 bases sitting between them. CDR1 is SGHDN, CDR2 FVKESK, per germline. The CDR3 consists of 15 residues. In DNA, the CDR3 is TGTGCCAGCAGCCAAGATTCCCAGTGGGTCTATGGCTACACCTTC. Translated: CASSQDSQWVYGYTF.

This clonotype was recorded at least ten times. This chain joins TRBV20-1 and TRBJ2-1; perhaps D is TRBD1 or TRBD2 (6 bases each). Per the germline V gene, CDR1 is DFQATT and CDR2 is SNEGSKA (reference sequence). V lost 4 bases and J lost 7, with 17 bases in between. There are 14 residues in the CDR3. CDR3 nucleotides: TGCAGTGCTACATTAAGGGGGGACGGAAATGAGCAGTTCTTC. It translates to CSATLRGDGNEQFF.

This clonotype occurred a few times. The chain joins TRBV7-2 to TRBJ1-1; weak D call: TRBD1 (5 bases). This CDR3 has 14 residues. In germline, CDR1 is SGHTA, CDR2 FQGNSA. Trimming took off 10 bases at V and 2 bases at J, with 17 bases between the two ends. The CDR3 reads CATAWGGVNTEAFF. Here the CDR3 DNA reads TGTGCCACCGCGTGGGGGGGAGTTAACACTGAAGCTTTCTTT.

This rearrangement joins TRBV6-5 to TRBJ2-2; 9 nucleotides match TRBD2. This CDR3 has 16 amino acids. The junction had 7 bases not matched to a gene; V was cut back by 1 base and J by 7 bases. CDR1 and CDR2 (germline): MNHEY, SVGAGI. The CDR3 spells CASSYYVRAGGGELFF. CDR3 bases: TGTGCCAGCAGTTACTACGTGCGAGCGGGGGGCGGGGAGCTGTTTTTT.

This clonotype came up a few times. V and J are TRBV7-9 and TRBJ1-2; possible D gene TRBD1, 6 bases. V was trimmed by 5 bases and J by 6 bases, leaving 16 bases between them. The CDR3 loop spans 14 amino acids. Germline V lookup: CDR1 SEHNR, CDR2 FQNEAQ (reference sequence). The CDR3 here is CASSPGDYRNGYTF. In DNA, the CDR3 is TGTGCCAGCAGCCCAGGGGACTATCGGAATGGCTACACCTTC.

The V and J genes are TRBV5-1 and TRBJ2-5; either TRBD1 or TRBD2 may supply D (5 bases each). Trimming removed 0 bases at V and 1 base at J, with 10 bases between. The germline gives CDR1 SGHRS, CDR2 YFSETQ. CDR3 length: 15 amino acids. The CDR3 region has the DNA TGCGCCAGCAGCTTGGGAGGGGAAATCCAAGAGACCCAGTACTTC. This translates into CASSLGGEIQETQYF.

V is TRBV30 and J is TRBJ1-5; D is unresolved. The ends were cut back, 0 bases at V and 4 bases at J, with 10 bases in the middle. Germline V lookup: CDR1 GTSNPN, CDR2 SVGIG (reference sequence). CDR3 length equals 14 residues. CDR3 region: CAWSVRAPNQPQHF. Written as DNA, the CDR3 is TGTGCCTGGAGTGTACGCGCGCCGAATCAGCCCCAGCATTTT.

The CDR3: CASSLALGTRKTQYF. CDR3 bases: TGTGCCAGCAGCTTAGCCCTCGGGACCAGGAAGACCCAGTACTTC. The chain recombines TRBV11-2 with TRBJ2-5, with D perhaps assigned TRBD1 or TRBD2 (5 bases each). CDR3 length: 15 residues. The germline V gene has CDR1 SGHAT and CDR2 FQNNGV. Trimming cost V 1 base and J 6 bases, with 15 bases left between them.

This clonotype has only a few counts. This chain links TRBV20-1 with TRBJ2-7; no firm D call. The CDR3 length is 13 residues. Germline CDR1 reads DFQATT; CDR2 reads SNEGSKA (reference sequence). Trimming pared 1 base from V and 4 bases from J, leaving 11 bases between. CDR3 protein: CSARAILGYEQYF. In DNA form, the CDR3 reads TGCAGTGCTAGAGCAATTTTAGGTTACGAGCAGTACTTC.

This clonotype has only a few counts. The J gene is TRBJ2-7, the V gene TRBV6-2 or TRBV6-3; D perhaps matches TRBD1 (6 bases). This CDR3 contains 12 residues. CDR1 is MNHEY and CDR2 is SVGEGT in the germline V gene. V lost 8 bases and J lost 7, with 15 bases in between. CDR3 sequence: CASGEARGEQYF. The CDR3 DNA sequence: TGTGCCAGCGGCGAAGCTAGGGGGGAGCAGTACTTC.

This clonotype was detected many times. The chain carries TRBV9 and TRBJ1-2; possibly TRBD1 for D (5 bases). Germline CDR1 reads SGDLS; CDR2 reads YYNGEE. The CDR3 contains 13 residues. V was trimmed by 3 bases and J by 4 bases, leaving 10 bases between them. CDR3 residues: CASSAGRGYGYTF. The CDR3 region has the DNA TGTGCCAGCAGCGCTGGGAGGGGCTATGGCTACACCTTC.

This clonotype was observed a few times. The chain links TRBV6-2 or TRBV6-3 to TRBJ2-5; 10 positions agree with TRBD2. Germline V gene data show CDR1 as MNHEY and CDR2 as SVGEGT. This CDR3 has 16 amino acids. The V and J ends lost 6 bases and 3 bases, in that order; junction bases with no gene match: 10. In DNA form, the CDR3 reads TGTGCCAGCAGATTAGCGGGAGGTATACAAGAAGAGACCCAGTACTTC. This codes for CASRLAGGIQEETQYF.

The gene calls are TRBV27 and TRBJ1-2, with TRBD1 matching 10 bases. Per germline, CDR1 MNHEY and CDR2 SMNVEV (reference sequence). The CDR3 runs 17 residues. With 6 bases clipped from V and 2 bases from J, the junction kept 12 bases outside the gene matches. Written as DNA, the CDR3 is TGTGCCAGCAGCAGACGGGGACAGGGGTATGGGAACTATGGCTACACCTTC. Translation: CASSRRGQGYGNYGYTF.

This sequence joins TRBV10-3 and TRBJ2-1; a weak D match, TRBD2 (6 bases). The CDR3 extends over 15 amino acids. Germline V CDR1 and CDR2: ENHRY, SYGVKD. V lost 3 bases and J lost 0, with 9 bases in between. The CDR3 sequence: CAISEIGSSYNEQFF. Here the CDR3 DNA reads TGTGCCATCAGTGAAATCGGGAGCTCCTACAATGAGCAGTTCTTC.

The chain uses TRBV5-5 and TRBJ2-3; D may be TRBD1 or TRBD2 (5 bases each). CDR3 length: 15 residues. V lost 4 bases and J lost 0, with 12 bases in between. CDR1 SGHKS and CDR2 YYEKEE come from the germline V gene (reference sequence). The CDR3: CASSRQRESTDTQYF. Written as DNA, the CDR3 is TGTGCCAGCAGCCGACAGAGGGAAAGCACAGATACGCAGTATTTT.

This clonotype was detected a few times. V is TRBV5-1 and J is TRBJ1-2; a possible D gene is TRBD1 (5 bases). The germline V gene has CDR1 SGHRS and CDR2 YFSETQ. V lost 4 bases and J lost 5, with 18 bases in between. This CDR3 is 15 amino acids long. Written as DNA, the CDR3 is TGCGCCAGCAGCCCACAGGACGGGAATCTTTATGGCTACACCTTC. Residues: CASSPQDGNLYGYTF.

This clonotype was picked up many times. This chain uses TRBV5-1 with TRBJ2-7, with a weak D call TRBD1 (5 bases). Trimming removed 2 bases at V and 2 bases at J, with 17 bases between. This CDR3 is built from 16 residues. Looked up from germline, CDR1 is SGHRS and CDR2 is YFSETQ. In nucleotides, the CDR3 is TGCGCCAGCAGCTTAGGGGCCGTCTCTCAACCCTACGAGCAGTACTTC. Translated: CASSLGAVSQPYEQYF.

The chain joins TRBV4-3 to TRBJ2-1; 11 bases line up with TRBD2. In germline, CDR1 is LGHNA, CDR2 YSLEER. Unmatched junction bases numbered 2, after V lost 1 base and J lost 3 bases. This CDR3 comprises 16 residues. The CDR3 protein is CASSQVTSGIYNEQFF. The CDR3, as DNA: TGCGCCAGCAGCCAAGTGACTAGCGGGATCTACAATGAGCAGTTCTTC.